The T cell receptor (beta chain) under discussion was sequenced for a study of regulatory T cells in long-lasting Graves disease. The CDR3 spans 15 residues. Germline V gives CDR1 SNHLY, CDR2 FYNNEI. Between the trimmed V and J ends, which lost 2 bases and 1 base, there was a span of 12 bases. CDR3-region Arm-PCR and iRepertoire HTBI primers produced the TCR beta libraries. How the authors handled the data: More than 55 TRBV and about 15 TRBJ segments were identified across samples. TCRdb re-derived calls from the multiplex PCR reads in MiXCR, one entry per CDR3 protein. The V and J calls and clone size are TCRdb's, not the authors'. The sample contains about 520,000 distinct CDR3 sequences, 12% of which appear only once. At least ten counts were recorded for this clonotype. The sample's time point: newly diagnosed GD, antithyroid drugs for less than 3 months. RNA extracted from PBMCs served as the sequencing template. One endocrinology department in Xi'an, China, was where patients came from.

The sample also formed part of further work on T cells in Graves' hyperthyroidism and ophthalmopathy. From that report: Researchers report that a 13 V-J model separated ophthalmopathy from stable hyperthyroidism. Ophthalmopathy was model-predicted a median about six months pre-onset.

The specimen was peripheral blood mononuclear cells (PBMCs), collected at new diagnosis, from a patient treated with antithyroid drugs. This sequence originates from a woman younger than 45 with Graves disease. This sequence joins TRBV2 and TRBJ2-7; the D gene is possibly TRBD1 (6 bases). The CDR3 protein is CASSEITGYSYEQYF. CDR3 DNA sequence: TGTGCCAGCAGTGAAATTACAGGGTATTCCTACGAGCAGTACTTC.